This T cell receptor beta chain was retrieved from a study of OX40 agonist ivuxolimab in advanced cancers. Study-wide background: Ivuxolimab is a fully human IgG2 antibody that activates OX40 (CD134). General study points: Among T cells, CD8+ cells averaged more expanded clones than CD4+ cells. There was clonal expansion of CD4+ and CD8+ blood T cells by week 6 at 0.1 to 3.0 mg/kg.

As concerns this clone: What it binds is unknown.

TCRdb keeps only in-frame clones here, not all; method: immunoSEQ multiplex PCR. The sample holds fewer than 25,000 clones, over 75% seen once. CDR1 SQVTM and CDR2 ANQGSEA come from the germline V gene. Trimming cost V 0 bases and J 3 bases; bases outside gene matches: 10. CDR3 length equals 16 residues. J is TRBJ1-2 and V is TRBV29-1, with 7 positions matching TRBD1. The specimen comprised CD4+ or CD8+ T cells sorted from blood, sampled in a trial of the OX40 agonist ivuxolimab. The source is an adult with an advanced solid tumor such as melanoma, head and neck, liver or kidney cancer. This CDR3 is CSVEDRDRVLDYGYTF. CDR3 sequence (DNA): TGCAGCGTTGAAGATCGTGACAGGGTTTTGGACTATGGCTACACCTTC.